This T cell receptor beta chain was recovered during a study of blood T cell repertoires in COVID-19 (dated by TCRdb to the early 2020s). In terms of the full investigation: Samples covering the acute and convalescent phases of COVID-19 were provided by collaborators in the United States, Italy and Spain. The sample metadata nearly always contained a de-identified subject ID, COVID-19 status, age in years and sex. Samples came from the ongoing ImmuneRACE study (first 160 participants) plus 1,254 subjects from 6 global collaborators. A freely available public database, intended as a resource for researchers studying the immune response to SARS-CoV-2, is where the repertoires were released. The prospective study material was composed of cDNA or gDNA derived from T cells, B-cell-depleted T cells, or PBMCs. Where available, HLA class I and class II types were obtained from metadata supplied by the sample provider rather than from assay-based typing. The dataset comprised deeply sampled blood TCRbeta repertoires from subjects exposed to, actively infected with, or recovered from COVID-19.

What the authors observed across the whole study: The quantity of clinical and demographic metadata differed by source and by participant and was supplied without curation.

The V and J ends are trimmed by 1 base and 1 base, leaving 7 bases between them. The germline V gene sets CDR1 to MGHRA and CDR2 to YSYEKL. The CDR3 spans 14 residues, from the cysteine through the phenylalanine. The only DNA kept is the CDR3, 42 bases in frame from the first base. TCRbeta CDR3 regions were amplified from genomic DNA by means of the immunoSEQ Assay, a bias-controlled multiplex PCR. The original pipeline was this. The number of nucleated cells in each sample was estimated by amplification of reference gene primers within the assay. Sequence reads were collapsed and filtered to measure the absolute abundance of every unique TCRbeta CDR3 rearrangement. For each sample, productive Simpson clonality was calculated as the square root of Simpson's diversity index across productive rearrangements. Imported from immuneACCESS, the table was reduced by TCRdb to in-frame sequences with V and J called. These copies leave out some clones; in studies compared against another copy, an unresolved V gene accounts for under half, and the cause of the remainder is not known. V and J calls and clone size are given by that table; D and trimming were obtained from the DNA. The sample profile shows 28,000 or so clones; 82% of them were found once. Of the sample, around 32% is held by the ten largest clones.

The collaborating institutions used their own protocols to collect whole blood in K2EDTA tubes. For TCRbeta analysis, collaborator samples were shipped as frozen whole blood, as isolated PBMCs, or as DNA extracted from either sample type. Remarks on this clone: Its antigen target is currently unknown. Base qualities are not at hand, and no much larger clone is one base apart.

This receptor chain uses TRBV4-1 and TRBJ2-5; TRBD1 is a weak D gene call, 5 bases matching. Sample: peripheral blood. This receptor was taken from a human donor in a cohort sampled during active COVID-19. The nucleotides read TGCGCCAGCAGCCAAGGGGGCAGCCAAGAGACCCAGTACTTC. It translates as CASSQGGSQETQYF.